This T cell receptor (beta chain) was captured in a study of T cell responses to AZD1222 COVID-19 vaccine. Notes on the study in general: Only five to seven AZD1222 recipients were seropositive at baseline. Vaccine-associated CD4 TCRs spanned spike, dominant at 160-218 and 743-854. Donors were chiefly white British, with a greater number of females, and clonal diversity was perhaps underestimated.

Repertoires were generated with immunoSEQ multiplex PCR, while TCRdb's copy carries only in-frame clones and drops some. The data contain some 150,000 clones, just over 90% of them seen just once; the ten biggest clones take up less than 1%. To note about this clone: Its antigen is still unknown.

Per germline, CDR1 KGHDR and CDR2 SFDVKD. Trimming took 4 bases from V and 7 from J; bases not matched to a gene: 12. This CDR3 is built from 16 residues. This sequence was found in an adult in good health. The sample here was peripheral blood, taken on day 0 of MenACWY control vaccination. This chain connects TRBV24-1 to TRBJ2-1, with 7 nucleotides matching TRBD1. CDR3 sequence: CATSERTGALLNEQFF. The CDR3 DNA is TGTGCCACCAGTGAACGAACAGGGGCCCTACTTAATGAGCAGTTCTTC.